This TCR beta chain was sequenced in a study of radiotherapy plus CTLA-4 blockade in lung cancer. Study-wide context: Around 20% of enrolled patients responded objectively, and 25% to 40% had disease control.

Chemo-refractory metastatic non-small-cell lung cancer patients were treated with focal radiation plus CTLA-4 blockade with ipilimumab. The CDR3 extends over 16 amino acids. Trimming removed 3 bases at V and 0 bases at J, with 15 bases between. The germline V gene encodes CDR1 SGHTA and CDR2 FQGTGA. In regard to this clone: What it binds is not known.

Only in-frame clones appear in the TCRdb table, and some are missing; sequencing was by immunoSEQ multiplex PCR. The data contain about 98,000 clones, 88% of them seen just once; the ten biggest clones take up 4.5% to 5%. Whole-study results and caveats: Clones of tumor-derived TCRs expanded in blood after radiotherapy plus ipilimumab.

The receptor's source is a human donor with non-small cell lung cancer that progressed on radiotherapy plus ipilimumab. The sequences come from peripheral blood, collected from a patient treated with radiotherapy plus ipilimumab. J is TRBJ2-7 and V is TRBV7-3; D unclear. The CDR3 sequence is CASSFLPPDLSYEQYF. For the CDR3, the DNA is TGTGCCAGCAGCTTCCTCCCTCCGGACCTCTCCTACGAGCAGTACTTC.